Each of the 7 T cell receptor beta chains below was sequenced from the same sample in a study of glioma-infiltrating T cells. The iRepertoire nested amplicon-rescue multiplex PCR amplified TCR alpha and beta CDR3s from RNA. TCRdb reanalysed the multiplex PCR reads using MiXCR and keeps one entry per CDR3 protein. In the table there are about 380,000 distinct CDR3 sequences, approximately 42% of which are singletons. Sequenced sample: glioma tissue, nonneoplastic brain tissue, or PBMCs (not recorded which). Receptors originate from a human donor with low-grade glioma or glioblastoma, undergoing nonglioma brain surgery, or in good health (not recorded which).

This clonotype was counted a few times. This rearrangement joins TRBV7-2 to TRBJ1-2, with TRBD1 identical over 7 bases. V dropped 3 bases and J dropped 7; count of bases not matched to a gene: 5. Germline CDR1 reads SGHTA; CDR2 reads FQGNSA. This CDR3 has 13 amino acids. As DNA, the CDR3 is TGTGCCAGCAGCTTTAGACAGGGAGGTGGCTACACCTTC. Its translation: CASSFRQGGGYTF.

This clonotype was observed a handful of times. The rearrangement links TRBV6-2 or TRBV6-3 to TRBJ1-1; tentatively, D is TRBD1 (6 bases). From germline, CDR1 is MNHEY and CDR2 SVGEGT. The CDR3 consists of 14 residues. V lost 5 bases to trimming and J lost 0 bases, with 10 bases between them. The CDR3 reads CASSVQGMNTEAFF. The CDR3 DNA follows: TGTGCCAGCAGTGTGCAGGGGATGAACACTGAAGCTTTCTTT.

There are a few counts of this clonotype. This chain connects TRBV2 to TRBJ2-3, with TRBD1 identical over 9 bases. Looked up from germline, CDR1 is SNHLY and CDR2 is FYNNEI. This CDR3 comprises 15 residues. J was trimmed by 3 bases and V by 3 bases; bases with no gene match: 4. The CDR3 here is CASSDWDRATDTQYF. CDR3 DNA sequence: TGTGCCAGCAGTGACTGGGACAGGGCGACAGATACGCAGTATTTT.

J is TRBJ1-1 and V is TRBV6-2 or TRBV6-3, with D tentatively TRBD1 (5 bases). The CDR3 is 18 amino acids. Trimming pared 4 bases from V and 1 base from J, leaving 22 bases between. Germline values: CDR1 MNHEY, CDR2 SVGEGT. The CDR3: CASSCSRGAPLGNTEAFF. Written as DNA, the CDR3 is TGTGCCAGCAGTTGCTCGAGAGGGGCTCCCTTGGGGAACACTGAAGCTTTCTTT.

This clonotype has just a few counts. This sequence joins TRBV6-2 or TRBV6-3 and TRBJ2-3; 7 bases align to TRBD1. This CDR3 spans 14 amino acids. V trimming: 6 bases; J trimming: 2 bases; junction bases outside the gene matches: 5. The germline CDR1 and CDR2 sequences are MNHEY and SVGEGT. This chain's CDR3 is CASSSGQYTDTQYF. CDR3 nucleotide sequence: TGTGCCAGCAGCTCGGGACAGTACACAGATACGCAGTATTTT.

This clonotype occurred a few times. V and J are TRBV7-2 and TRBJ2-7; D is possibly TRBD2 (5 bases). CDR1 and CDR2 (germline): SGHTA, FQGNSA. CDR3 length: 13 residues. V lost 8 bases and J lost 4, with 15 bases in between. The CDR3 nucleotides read TGTGCCAGCTCCTCACGGGAAGAGTACGAGCAGTACTTC. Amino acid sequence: CASSSREEYEQYF. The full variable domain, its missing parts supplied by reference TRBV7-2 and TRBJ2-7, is GAGVSQSPSNKVTEKGKDVELRCDPISGHTALYWYRQSLGQGLEFLIYFQGNSAPDKSGLPSDRFSAERTGGSVSTLTIQRTQQEDSAVYLCASSSREEYEQYFGPGTRLTVT.

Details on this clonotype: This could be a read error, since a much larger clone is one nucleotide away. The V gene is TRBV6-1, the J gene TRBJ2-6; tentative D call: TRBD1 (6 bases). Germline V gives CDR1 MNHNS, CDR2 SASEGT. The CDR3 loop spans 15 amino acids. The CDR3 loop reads CSSSRRDTGANVLTF. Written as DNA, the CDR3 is TGTTCCAGCAGTCGCCGGGACACTGGGGCCAACGTCCTGACTTTC.